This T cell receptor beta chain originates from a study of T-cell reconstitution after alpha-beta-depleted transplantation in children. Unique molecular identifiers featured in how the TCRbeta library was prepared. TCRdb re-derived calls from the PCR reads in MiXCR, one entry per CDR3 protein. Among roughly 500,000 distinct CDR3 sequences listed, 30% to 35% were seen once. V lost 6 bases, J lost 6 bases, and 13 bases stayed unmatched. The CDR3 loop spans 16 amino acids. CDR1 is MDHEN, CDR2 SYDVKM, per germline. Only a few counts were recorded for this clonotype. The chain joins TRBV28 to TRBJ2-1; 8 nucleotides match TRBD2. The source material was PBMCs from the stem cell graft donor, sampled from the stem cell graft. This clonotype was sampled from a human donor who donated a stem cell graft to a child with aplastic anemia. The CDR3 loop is CASRGPPSGLANEQFF. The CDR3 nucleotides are TGTGCCAGCAGGGGACCTCCTAGCGGGCTCGCCAATGAGCAGTTCTTC.